A selection of T cell receptor beta chains follows, all from one sample in a study of identical twins. From the 5' RACE reads, TCRdb called clonotypes with MiXCR, one entry per CDR3 protein. The data show 400,000 to 500,000 distinct CDR3 sequences, roughly 20% seen once. Specimen: naive T cells sorted from blood. These receptors all stem from a man between 50 and 59 years old in good health. CDR3s include the opening cysteine and the closing phenylalanine or tryptophan. D genes are given only for firm matches. The size entry is marked missing in some rows and otherwise reads once, few, many or a size class.

>TRBJ1-2|TRBV6-1|many|NA
CASSVGQRYGYTF
TGTGCCAGCAGCGTCGGACAGCGCTATGGCTACACCTTC
>TRBJ2-5|TRBV12-3/TRBV12-4|many|NA
CASVRRGRETQYF
TGTGCCAGTGTAAGGAGGGGCCGGGAGACCCAGTACTTC
>TRBJ2-3|TRBV10-3|NA|NA
CAISVGGGSADTQYF
TGTGCCATCAGTGTGGGGGGAGGTTCTGCAGATACGCAGTATTTT
>TRBJ2-2|TRBV10-3|NA|NA
CASRDTRNTGELFF
TGTGCCTCCAGGGACACTAGGAACACCGGGGAGCTGTTTTTT
>TRBJ2-3|TRBV20-1|many|TRBD2
CSAGRPGLATDTQYF
TGCAGTGCTGGACGCCCGGGACTAGCGACAGATACGCAGTATTTT
>TRBJ2-7|TRBV4-2|many|TRBD2
CASSLTSGTSLHEQYF
TGTGCCAGCAGCCTTACATCCGGGACTAGCCTACACGAGCAGTACTTC
>TRBJ1-6|TRBV12-3/TRBV12-4|NA|NA
CASSLEGQNSPLHF
TGTGCCAGCAGTTTGGAGGGGCAGAATTCACCCCTCCACTTT
>TRBJ2-1|TRBV7-9|NA|NA
CASSFDEQFF
TGTGCCAGCAGCTTCGATGAGCAGTTCTTC
>TRBJ2-3|TRBV6-2/TRBV6-3|NA|TRBD2
CASRTERGGSDTQYF
TGTGCCAGCAGAACGGAGCGGGGGGGCTCAGATACGCAGTATTTT
>TRBJ1-4|TRBV30|few|NA
CAWSGGPNEKLFF
TGTGCCTGGAGCGGGGGACCCAATGAAAAACTGTTTTTT
>TRBJ2-2|TRBV15|NA|NA
CASSSRASSTGELFF
TGTGCCTCCAGCAGTCGTGCATCATCCACCGGGGAGCTGTTTTTT
>TRBJ2-7|TRBV5-5|many|TRBD1
CASSLRGTGPYEQYF
TGTGCCAGCAGCCTCCGCGGGACAGGGCCCTACGAGCAGTACTTC
>TRBJ2-1|TRBV7-2|few|NA
CASSYGDSLGPFF
TGTGCCAGCAGCTACGGGGACTCCCTGGGGCCGTTCTTC
>TRBJ2-7|TRBV4-2|NA|TRBD2
CASSQDYGLADYEQYF
TGTGCCAGCAGCCAAGATTATGGGCTAGCGGACTACGAGCAGTACTTC
>TRBJ2-2|TRBV6-2/TRBV6-3|few|NA
CASSQQGWVTGELFF
TGTGCCAGCAGCCAACAGGGATGGGTCACCGGGGAGCTGTTTTTT
>TRBJ2-5|TRBV7-2|NA|TRBD2
CASSRRLAGAQETQYF
TGTGCCAGCAGCCGACGACTAGCGGGGGCCCAAGAGACCCAGTACTTC
>TRBJ2-1|TRBV19|many|TRBD1
CASSIYLGQGQFF
TGTGCCAGTAGTATCTACCTCGGACAGGGGCAGTTCTTC
>TRBJ2-5|TRBV10-3|many|NA
CAISPGLREETQYF
TGTGCCATCAGCCCGGGGTTAAGGGAAGAGACCCAGTACTTC
>TRBJ2-1|TRBV27|NA|NA
CASTSARRTDNEQFF
TGTGCCAGCACCTCGGCGCGCCGCACGGACAATGAGCAGTTCTTC
>TRBJ2-7|TRBV11-1|NA|NA
CASRAGTLNVPYYEQYF
TGTGCCAGCAGAGCCGGGACCCTGAACGTCCCTTACTACGAGCAGTACTTC
>TRBJ2-3|TRBV5-1|few|TRBD2
CASSPGLAGGDTQYF
TGCGCCAGCAGCCCGGGACTAGCGGGAGGAGATACGCAGTATTTT
>TRBJ2-7|TRBV9|few|NA
CASSVEGGGPYEQYF
TGTGCCAGCAGCGTAGAAGGGGGAGGTCCCTACGAGCAGTACTTC
>TRBJ1-1|TRBV27|NA|NA
CASSLRGPSTEAFF
TGTGCCAGCAGTTTGCGGGGGCCGAGCACTGAAGCTTTCTTT
>TRBJ1-4|TRBV10-1|few|TRBD1
CASSDGTGDEKLFF
TGCGCCAGCAGTGACGGGACAGGGGATGAAAAACTGTTTTTT
>TRBJ2-3|TRBV5-1|few|NA
CASSGTSADTQYF
TGCGCCAGCAGCGGGACGAGTGCAGATACGCAGTATTTT
>TRBJ1-1|TRBV20-1|few|NA
CSASRSMNTEAFF
TGCAGTGCCAGTCGGAGCATGAACACTGAAGCTTTCTTT
>TRBJ2-3|TRBV6-5|many|NA
CASSYSGPSTDTQYF
TGTGCCAGCAGTTACTCAGGTCCTAGCACAGATACGCAGTATTTT
>TRBJ2-7|TRBV27|many|NA
CASRAGYEQYF
TGTGCCAGCAGGGCTGGGTACGAGCAGTACTTC
>TRBJ1-1|TRBV20-1|NA|NA
CSAKAGSALLEAFF
TGCAGTGCTAAAGCCGGGTCCGCCTTGTTAGAAGCTTTCTTT
>TRBJ2-1|TRBV4-1|NA|TRBD2
CASSQEETSGRPEQFF
TGCGCCAGCAGCCAAGAGGAGACTAGCGGGAGACCTGAGCAGTTCTTC
>TRBJ2-7|TRBV28|many|NA
CASSRTVYEQYF
TGTGCCAGCTCCCGGACCGTCTACGAGCAGTACTTC
>TRBJ2-1|TRBV15|few|TRBD1
CATSRAGGESYNEQFF
TGTGCCACCAGCAGAGCAGGGGGTGAATCCTACAATGAGCAGTTCTTC
>TRBJ2-7|TRBV12-3/TRBV12-4|few|TRBD1
CASTRTGYYEQYF
TGTGCCAGCACCCGGACAGGATACTACGAGCAGTACTTC
>TRBJ2-7|TRBV18|few|NA
CASSPNRDTYEQYF
TGTGCCAGCTCACCTAACAGGGATACCTACGAGCAGTACTTC
>TRBJ2-5|TRBV7-7|many|TRBD2
CASSPGLAGQETQYF
TGTGCTAGCAGCCCTGGACTAGCGGGGCAAGAGACCCAGTACTTC
>TRBJ2-3|TRBV24-1|few|NA
CATSDFAGIGTDTQYF
TGTGCCACCAGTGATTTCGCGGGGATCGGCACAGATACGCAGTATTTT
>TRBJ2-3|TRBV11-1|many|TRBD2
CASSALKLLTSGTTDTQYF
TGTGCCAGCAGTGCCCTAAAACTGTTGACTAGCGGGACTACAGATACGCAGTATTTT
>TRBJ2-1|TRBV29-1|NA|NA
CSVVVGGALGEQFF
TGCAGCGTTGTGGTTGGGGGGGCGCTGGGTGAGCAGTTCTTC
>TRBJ2-3|TRBV7-2|many|NA
CASSGGQLSTDTQYF
TGTGCCAGCAGCGGCGGACAGCTTAGCACAGATACGCAGTATTTT
>TRBJ1-1|TRBV7-2|NA|TRBD1
CASSLGDSHRFTEAFF
TGTGCCAGCAGCTTAGGGGACAGCCACAGGTTTACTGAAGCTTTCTTT
>TRBJ2-7|TRBV29-1|NA|NA
CSVAYREEQYF
TGCAGCGTAGCATACAGGGAAGAGCAGTACTTC
>TRBJ2-4|TRBV7-9|NA|NA
CASRDMGKDIQYF
TGTGCCAGCAGGGACATGGGGAAGGACATTCAGTACTTC
>TRBJ1-6|TRBV6-5|few|NA
CASSYSQSSYNSPLHF
TGTGCCAGCAGTTACTCCCAGAGCTCCTATAATTCACCCCTCCACTTT
>TRBJ2-2|TRBV5-1|once|TRBD1
CASSSPGTGTGELFF
TGCGCCAGCAGCTCCCCCGGGACAGGTACCGGGGAGCTGTTTTTT
>TRBJ2-7|TRBV6-2/TRBV6-3|NA|TRBD1
CASSYHGQGIYEQYF
TGTGCCAGCAGTTACCACGGACAGGGTATTTACGAGCAGTACTTC
>TRBJ1-1|TRBV7-9|NA|TRBD1
CASSPLQGKNTEAFF
TGTGCCAGCAGCCCCCTACAGGGGAAGAACACTGAAGCTTTCTTT
>TRBJ2-7|TRBV20-1|NA|NA
CSARPSGSGLRTPYEQYF
TGCAGTGCTAGGCCCTCGGGTAGCGGCCTGAGGACCCCCTACGAGCAGTACTTC
>TRBJ2-5|TRBV7-9|few|TRBD1
CASSPRRGQGNDYF
TGTGCCAGCAGCCCACGCCGAGGACAGGGTAACGATTACTTC
>TRBJ2-1|TRBV20-1|NA|NA
CSARDGHEQFF
TGCAGTGCTAGAGATGGCCATGAGCAGTTCTTC
>TRBJ1-6|TRBV7-6|few|TRBD1
CASSLEQGNSPLHF
TGTGCCAGCAGCTTAGAACAGGGGAATTCACCCCTCCACTTT
>TRBJ2-1|TRBV28|NA|NA
CASRAIPGLLYEQFF
TGTGCCAGCAGAGCCATACCGGGGCTACTTTATGAGCAGTTCTTC
>TRBJ2-3|TRBV10-3|NA|TRBD2
CAISPSGVGTDTQYF
TGTGCCATCAGCCCTAGCGGGGTGGGCACAGATACGCAGTATTTT
>TRBJ1-1|TRBV20-1|NA|NA
CSARVLGNTEAFF
TGCAGTGCTAGAGTCCTCGGGAACACTGAAGCTTTCTTT
>TRBJ1-4|TRBV5-5|NA|NA
CASRTLENEKLFF
TGTGCCAGCAGAACCTTGGAGAATGAAAAACTGTTTTTT
>TRBJ2-7|TRBV20-1|NA|TRBD1
CSANPGQTGEQYF
TGCAGTGCTAACCCGGGACAGACGGGCGAGCAGTACTTC
>TRBJ2-7|TRBV20-1|NA|TRBD1
CSASPGTGKTTQYF
TGCAGTGCTAGCCCCGGGACAGGGAAGACTACGCAGTACTTC
>TRBJ2-3|TRBV11-2|NA|NA
CASRGTGTSETDTQYF
TGTGCCAGCAGAGGGACCGGGACTTCAGAGACAGATACGCAGTATTTT
>TRBJ2-3|TRBV6-2/TRBV6-3|NA|TRBD1
CASLRDSSDTQYF
TGTGCCAGCCTCCGGGACAGTTCAGATACGCAGTATTTT
>TRBJ1-2|TRBV5-1|NA|TRBD1
CASSWETGTGLGYTF
TGCGCCAGCAGCTGGGAAACCGGGACAGGGCTCGGCTACACCTTC
>TRBJ1-6|TRBV4-3|few|NA
CASSQAQRGSPLHF
TGCGCCAGCAGCCAAGCACAAAGGGGTTCACCCCTCCACTTT